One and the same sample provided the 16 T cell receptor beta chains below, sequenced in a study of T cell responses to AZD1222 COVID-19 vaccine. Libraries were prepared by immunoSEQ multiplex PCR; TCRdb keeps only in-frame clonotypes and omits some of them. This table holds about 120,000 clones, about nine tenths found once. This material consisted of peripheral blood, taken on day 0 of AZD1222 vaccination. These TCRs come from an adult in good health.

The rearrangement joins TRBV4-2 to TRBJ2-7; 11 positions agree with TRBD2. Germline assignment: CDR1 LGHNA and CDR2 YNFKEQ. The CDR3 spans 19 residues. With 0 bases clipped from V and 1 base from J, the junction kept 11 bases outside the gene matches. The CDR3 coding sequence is TGTGCCAGCAGCCAAGACGGGGAACTAGCGGGAGACCGGTCCTACGAGCAGTACTTC. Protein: CASSQDGELAGDRSYEQYF.

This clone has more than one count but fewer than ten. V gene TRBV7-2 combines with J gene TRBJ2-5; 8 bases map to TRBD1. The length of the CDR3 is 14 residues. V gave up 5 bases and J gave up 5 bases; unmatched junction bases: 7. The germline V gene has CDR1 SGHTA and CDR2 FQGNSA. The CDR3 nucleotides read TGTGCCAGCAGCCCAAGCAGGGGGCTGGAGACCCAGTACTTC. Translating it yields CASSPSRGLETQYF.

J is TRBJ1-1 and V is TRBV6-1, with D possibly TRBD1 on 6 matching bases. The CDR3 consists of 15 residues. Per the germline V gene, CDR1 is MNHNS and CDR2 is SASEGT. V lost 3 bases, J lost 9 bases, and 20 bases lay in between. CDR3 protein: CASSETWSTGVKAFF. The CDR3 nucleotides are TGTGCCAGCAGTGAGACCTGGTCGACAGGTGTTAAAGCTTTCTTT.

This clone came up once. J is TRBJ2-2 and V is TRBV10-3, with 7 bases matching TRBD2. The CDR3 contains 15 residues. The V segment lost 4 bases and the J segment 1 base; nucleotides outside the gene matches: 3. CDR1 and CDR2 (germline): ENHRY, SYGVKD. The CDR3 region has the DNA TGTGCCATCAGTGCCGGCGGGGGGAACACCGGGGAGCTGTTTTTT. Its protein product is CAISAGGGNTGELFF.

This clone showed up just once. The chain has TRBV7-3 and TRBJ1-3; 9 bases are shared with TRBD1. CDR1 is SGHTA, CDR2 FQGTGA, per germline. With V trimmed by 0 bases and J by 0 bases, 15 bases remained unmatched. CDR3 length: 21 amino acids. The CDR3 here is CASSLTKDRGSLTHSGNTIYF. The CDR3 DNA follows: TGTGCCAGCAGCTTAACGAAGGACAGGGGCAGCCTTACTCACTCTGGAAACACCATATATTTT.

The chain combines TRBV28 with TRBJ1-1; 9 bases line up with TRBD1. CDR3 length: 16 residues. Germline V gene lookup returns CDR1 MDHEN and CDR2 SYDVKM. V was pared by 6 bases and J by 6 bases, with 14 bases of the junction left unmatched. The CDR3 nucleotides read TGTGCCAGCAGGCGCGCGGCTTGGGACAGGGCTTCTGAAGCTTTCTTT. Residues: CASRRAAWDRASEAFF.

DNA for the CDR3: TGTGCCAGCACCCCGGGGTCGGGGGCCTACGAGCAGTACTTC. This encodes CASTPGSGAYEQYF. This chain connects TRBV28 to TRBJ2-7, with D possibly matching TRBD2 (6 bases). The CDR3 is made up of 14 amino acids. V was shortened by 7 bases and J by 2 bases, with 15 bases between the two germline ends. The germline V gene encodes CDR1 MDHEN and CDR2 SYDVKM.

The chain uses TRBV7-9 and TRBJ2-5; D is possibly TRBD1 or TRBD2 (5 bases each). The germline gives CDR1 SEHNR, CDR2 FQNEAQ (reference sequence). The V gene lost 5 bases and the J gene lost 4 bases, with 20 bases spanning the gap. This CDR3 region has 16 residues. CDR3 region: CASSQRSGPLRETQYF. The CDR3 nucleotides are TGTGCCAGCAGCCAACGGTCGGGGCCCCTGCGAGAGACCCAGTACTTC.

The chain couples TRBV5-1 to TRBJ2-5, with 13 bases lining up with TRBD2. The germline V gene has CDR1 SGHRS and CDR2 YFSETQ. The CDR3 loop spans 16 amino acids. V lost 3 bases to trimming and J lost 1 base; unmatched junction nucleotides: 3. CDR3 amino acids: CASSSGLAGAQETQYF. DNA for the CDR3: TGCGCCAGCAGCTCCGGACTAGCGGGAGCCCAAGAGACCCAGTACTTC.

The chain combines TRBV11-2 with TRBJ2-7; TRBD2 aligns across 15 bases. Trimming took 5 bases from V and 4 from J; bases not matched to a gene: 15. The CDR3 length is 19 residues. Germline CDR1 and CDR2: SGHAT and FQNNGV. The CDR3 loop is CASSNKGLAGGEGRYEQYF. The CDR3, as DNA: TGTGCCAGCAGCAATAAAGGACTAGCGGGAGGGGAGGGTAGGTACGAGCAGTACTTC.

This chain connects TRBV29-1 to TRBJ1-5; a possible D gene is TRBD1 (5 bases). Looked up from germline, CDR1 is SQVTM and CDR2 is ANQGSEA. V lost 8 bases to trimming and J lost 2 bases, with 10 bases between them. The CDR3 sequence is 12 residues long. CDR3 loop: CSTGGGNQPQHF. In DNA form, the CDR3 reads TGCAGCACTGGGGGTGGCAATCAGCCCCAGCATTTT.

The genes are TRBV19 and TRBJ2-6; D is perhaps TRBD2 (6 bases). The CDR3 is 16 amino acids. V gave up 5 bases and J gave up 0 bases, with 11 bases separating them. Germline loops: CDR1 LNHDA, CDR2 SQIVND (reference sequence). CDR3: CASSAAGGSGANVLTF. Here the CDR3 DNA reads TGTGCCAGTAGTGCGGCCGGGGGCTCTGGGGCCAACGTCCTGACTTTC.

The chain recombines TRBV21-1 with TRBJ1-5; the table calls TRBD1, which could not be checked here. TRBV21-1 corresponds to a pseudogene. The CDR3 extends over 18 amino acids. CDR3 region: CASSRVGTFPHSNQPQHF. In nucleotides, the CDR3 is TGTGCCAGCAGCAGGGTAGGGACATTTCCCCATAGCAATCAGCCCCAGCATTTT.

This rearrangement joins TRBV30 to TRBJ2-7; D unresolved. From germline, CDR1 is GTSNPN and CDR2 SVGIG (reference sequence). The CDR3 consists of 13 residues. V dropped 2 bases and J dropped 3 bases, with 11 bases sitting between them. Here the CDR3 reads CAWSTSLYYEQYF. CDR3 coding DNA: TGTGCCTGGAGTACCTCACTATACTACGAGCAGTACTTC. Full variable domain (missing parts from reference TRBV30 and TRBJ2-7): SQTIHQWPATLVQPVGSPLSLECTVEGTSNPNLYWYRQAAGRGLQLLFYSVGIGQISSEVPQNLSASRPQDRQFILSSKKLLLSDSGFYLCAWSTSLYYEQYFGPGTRLTVT.

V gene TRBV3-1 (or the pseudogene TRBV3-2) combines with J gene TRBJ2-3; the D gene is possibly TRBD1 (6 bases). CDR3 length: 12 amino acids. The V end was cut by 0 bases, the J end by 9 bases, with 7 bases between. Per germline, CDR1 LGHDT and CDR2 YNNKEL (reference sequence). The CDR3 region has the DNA TGTGCCAGCAGCCAAGATAGGGGGACGCAGTATTTT. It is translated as CASSQDRGTQYF.

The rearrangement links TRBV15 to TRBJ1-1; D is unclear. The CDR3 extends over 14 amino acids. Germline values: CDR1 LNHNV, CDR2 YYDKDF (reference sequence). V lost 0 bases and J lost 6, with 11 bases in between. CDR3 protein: CATSRDDPDAEAFF. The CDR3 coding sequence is TGTGCCACCAGCAGAGATGATCCCGACGCTGAAGCTTTCTTT. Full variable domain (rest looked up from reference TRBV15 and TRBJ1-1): DAMVIQNPRYQVTQFGKPVTLSCSQTLNHNVMYWYQQKSSQAPKLLFHYYDKDFNNEADTPDNFQSRRPNTSFCFLDIRSPGLGDTAMYLCATSRDDPDAEAFFGQGTRLTVV.